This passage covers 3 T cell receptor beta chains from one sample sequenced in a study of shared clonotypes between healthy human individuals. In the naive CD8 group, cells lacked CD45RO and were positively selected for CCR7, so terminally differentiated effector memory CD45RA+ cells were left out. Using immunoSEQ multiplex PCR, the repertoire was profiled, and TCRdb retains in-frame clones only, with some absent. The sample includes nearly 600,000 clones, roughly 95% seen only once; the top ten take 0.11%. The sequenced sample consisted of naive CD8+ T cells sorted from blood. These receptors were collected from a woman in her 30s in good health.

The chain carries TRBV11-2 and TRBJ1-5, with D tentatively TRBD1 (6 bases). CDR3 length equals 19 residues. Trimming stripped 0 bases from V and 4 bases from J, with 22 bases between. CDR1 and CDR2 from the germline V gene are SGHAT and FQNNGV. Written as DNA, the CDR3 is TGTGCCAGCAGCTTAGAGGATGGAGGGGGATACAGGGAGAATCAGCCCCAGCATTTT. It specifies CASSLEDGGGYRENQPQHF.

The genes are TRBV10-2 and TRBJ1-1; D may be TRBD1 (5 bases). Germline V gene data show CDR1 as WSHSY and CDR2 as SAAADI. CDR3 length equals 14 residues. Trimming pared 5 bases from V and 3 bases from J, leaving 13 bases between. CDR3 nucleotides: TGCGCCAGCAGTCGTCAGGGTCTGGACACTGAAGCTTTCTTT. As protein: CASSRQGLDTEAFF.

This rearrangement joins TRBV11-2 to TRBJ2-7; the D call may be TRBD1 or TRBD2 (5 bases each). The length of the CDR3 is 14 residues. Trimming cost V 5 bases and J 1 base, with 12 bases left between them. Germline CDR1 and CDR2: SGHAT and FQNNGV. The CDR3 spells CASSTGRGSYEQYF. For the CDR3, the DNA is TGTGCCAGCAGCACGGGACGGGGATCCTACGAGCAGTACTTC.